These T cell receptor beta chains were read from a single sample in a study of blood T cell repertoires in COVID-19. The method was immunoSEQ multiplex PCR; TCRdb's version includes in-frame clones alone and lacks a portion of them. This table has about 130,000 clones, about 83% appearing once. Sequenced: peripheral blood. These TCRs come from a human donor in a cohort sampled during active COVID-19. Both conserved end residues are part of each CDR3. D genes are given only for firm matches. The size field is filled for only some rows; it gives once, few, many or a size class.

>.|TRBV19|TRBD1|TRBJ1-4
TGTGCCAGTATTCGATCGGGGACAGGGTTGTGGTACCCTAATGAAAAACTGTTTTTT
CASIRSGTGLWYPNEKLFF
>.|TRBV27|TRBD1|TRBJ2-7
TGTGCCAGCAGTTGGACAGGGGGTGGGTACGAGCAGTACTTC
CASSWTGGGYEQYF
>once|TRBV5-1|TRBD1|TRBJ1-1
TGCGCCAGCAGCTTGGAGGGGGCGTACACTGAAGCTTTCTTT
CASSLEGAYTEAFF
>once|TRBV2|.|TRBJ2-5
TGTGCCAGCAGTGTTGGTCCCGATAGGGGAGAGACCCAGTACTTC
CASSVGPDRGETQYF
>.|TRBV19|TRBD1|TRBJ2-2
TGTGCCAGTAGTAAGGAGTTCGGGACAGGGAACACCGGGGAGCTGTTTTTT
CASSKEFGTGNTGELFF
>.|TRBV28|.|TRBJ2-3
TGTGCCAGCCATTCGGCGGACACAGATACGCAGTATTTT
CASHSADTDTQYF
>.|TRBV19|.|TRBJ2-1
TGTGCCAGTAGTTCATGGCCAACAGGGATAGCTGAGCAGTTCTTC
CASSSWPTGIAEQFF
>.|TRBV7-9|TRBD1|TRBJ1-4
TGTGCCAGCAGCTTCGGGACAGGGAGTGAAAAACTGTTTTTT
CASSFGTGSEKLFF
>.|TRBV7-2|TRBD2|TRBJ2-7
TGTGCCAGCAGCTTGGGGGGGTTGCAGTACTTC
CASSLGGLQYF
>.|TRBV3-1/TRBV3-2|.|TRBJ1-1
TGTGCCAGCAGCCAAGTCGCGCTTATGGACACTGAAGCTTTCTTT
CASSQVALMDTEAFF
>.|TRBV27|.|TRBJ2-6
TGTGCCAGCAGAAACCAGGGTACCGGGGCCAACGTCCTGACTTTC
CASRNQGTGANVLTF